This T cell receptor beta chain was found in a study of regulatory T cells in long-lasting Graves disease. Study conclusions and caveats: Those with persistent Graves' had less TCR diversity than newly diagnosed patients. Persistent disease was associated with favored TRBV28 usage and with favored use of TRBJ1-2 and TRBJ2-5.

Of note for this clonotype: The target antigen is unknown.

The germline V and J ends were trimmed by 0 bases and 3 bases, with 3 bases remaining between them. The CDR3 length is 13 residues. Per the germline V gene, CDR1 is LGHDT and CDR2 is YNNKEL (reference sequence). Library construction for TCR beta used iRepertoire HTBI primers and Arm-PCR of CDR3 regions. A single record per CDR3 protein comes from TCRdb applying MiXCR to the multiplex PCR reads. The sample lists a few hundred thousand distinct CDR3 sequences, around a fifth seen once, with 13% in the top ten. This sample's time point: persistent/refractory GD, antithyroid drugs over 5 years with positive TRAb. Isolated PBMC RNA provided the starting material for the TCR library.

Sequenced here: peripheral blood mononuclear cells (PBMCs), sampled when the disease was refractory, from a patient treated with antithyroid drugs. This sequence joins TRBV3-1 and TRBJ1-3; D gene unclear. This TCR was sampled from a female donor with Graves disease. CDR3 sequence (DNA): TGTGCCAGCAGCCAAGATTATGGAAACACCATATATTTT. As protein: CASSQDYGNTIYF. The full variable domain, with the rest looked up from reference TRBV3-1 and TRBJ1-3, is DTAVSQTPKYLVTQMGNDKSIKCEQNLGHDTMYWYKQDSKKFLKIMFSYNNKELIINETVPNRFSPKSPDKAHLNLHINSLELGDSAVYFCASSQDYGNTIYFGEGSWLTVV.